This T cell receptor beta chain was sequenced for a study of Tregs in tolerant kidney transplant recipients. On the study more broadly: Mixed chimerism was transient after nonmyeloablative marrow transplants from related graft donors.

Unstimulated Tregs (CD4+CD25+CD127-) and CD4+CD25- non-Tregs were sorted from PBMCs. For this clone: The antigen remains undetermined. The observed sequence ends 3 residues before the CDR3 terminus, with the missing tail filled in from the germline J gene.

Germline loops: CDR1 SGHTA, CDR2 FQGNSA. This CDR3 spans 13 amino acids. Study-level findings and limits: Tregs expanded with activated donor B cells seemed most donor-specific.

The protocol was immunoSEQ multiplex PCR, while the TCRdb copy is restricted to in-frame clones and leaves out a portion. The listing contains tens of thousands of clones. This clonotype was obtained from a human donor who received a combined kidney and bone marrow transplant. The sample was CD4+ T cells from blood, taken before the transplant. The rearrangement joins TRBV7-2 to TRBJ1-4; D perhaps matches TRBD1 (5 bases). CDR3 DNA (partial): TGTGCCAGCAGCTTGTCGGGACTGACGGAA. This codes for CASSLSGLTE. The complete CDR3 sequence is CASSLSGLTELFF.